This T cell receptor (beta chain) comes out of a study of T cells in Graves' hyperthyroidism and ophthalmopathy. Regarding the study as a whole: In the analysis, a 13 V-J model separated ophthalmopathy from stable hyperthyroidism.

Uncontrolled infection, other autoimmune disease, pregnancy or lactation led to exclusion. Germline lookup yields CDR1 LNHDA and CDR2 SQIVND (reference sequence). This CDR3 has 14 amino acids. With 6 bases clipped from V and 5 bases from J, the junction kept 9 bases outside the gene matches. Authors of the study amplified TCR beta CDR3 regions from RNA transcripts. HTBI primers drove first-round RT-PCR of the TCR CDR3. Each CDR3 protein is one row after TCRdb ran MiXCR on the multiplex PCR reads. The table includes 250,000 to 350,000 distinct CDR3 sequences, about 20% detected once. To note about this clonotype: What it binds is not known.

This chain connects TRBV19 to TRBJ2-5; 7 bases are shared with TRBD1. The clonotype originates from a man aged 30 to 39 with Graves' ophthalmopathy. Sequenced sample: blood. This chain's CDR3 is CASRDTGARETQYF. The CDR3, as DNA: TGTGCCAGTAGGGACACAGGGGCGCGGGAGACCCAGTACTTC.